This T cell receptor (beta chain) was identified in a study of control samples from healthy donors and cancer patients. Produced via immunoSEQ multiplex PCR; TCRdb's table is partial and in-frame only. The top ten hold approximately 18% of the sample, which has roughly 84,000 clones, 91% seen once. CDR3 length: 11 amino acids. From germline, CDR1 is SGHNT and CDR2 YYREEE (reference sequence). Between the trimmed V and J ends, which lost 4 bases and 5 bases, there was a span of 5 bases. The receptor's source is a man aged 50 to 59 in good health. The specimen was blood. The rearrangement uses TRBV5-4 and TRBJ2-3; D gene uncertain. DNA of the CDR3: TGTGCCAGCAGCCTTGGAGATACGCAGTATTTT. This encodes CASSLGDTQYF.